This is a list of T cell receptor beta chains from one sample in a study of regulatory T cells in long-lasting Graves disease. TCRdb re-analysed the multiplex PCR reads in MiXCR, keeping a single row per CDR3 protein. The sample has about 530,000 distinct CDR3 sequences, 15% to 20% seen once. This sample was also put to use in a study of T cells in Graves' hyperthyroidism and ophthalmopathy.

The source was peripheral blood mononuclear cells (PBMCs), collected at new diagnosis, from a patient treated with antithyroid drugs. The receptors were sampled from a woman in her forties or fifties with Graves disease. Each CDR3 is given with its conserved first and last residue. A D gene is named only where the DNA matches it firmly. Where a row states a size, it is once, few, many or the class of an expanded clone; other rows omit it.

TGTGCCAGCAGCTTGGCCGGGGGGCTGTTCAATGAGCAGTTCTTC,CASSLAGGLFNEQFF,many,TRBV5-1,NA,TRBJ2-1
TGTGCCAGCAGTTGGGACAGGGGCCATGGCTACACCTTC,CASSWDRGHGYTF,many,TRBV12-3/TRBV12-4,TRBD1,TRBJ1-2
TGTGCCAGCAGTTACCAGGCGACTAGCACAGATACGCAGTATTTT,CASSYQATSTDTQYF,many,TRBV6-5,NA,TRBJ2-3
TGTGCCAGCAGAAGGTTTGATCAGCCCCAGCATTTT,CASRRFDQPQHF,many,TRBV6-1,NA,TRBJ1-5
TGTGCCAGCAGCTTACTTGGGGACTATGGCTACACCTTC,CASSLLGDYGYTF,many,TRBV13,NA,TRBJ1-2
TGCAGCGTATCCGAAAGGTTCATGAACACTGAAGCTTTCTTT,CSVSERFMNTEAFF,many,TRBV29-1,NA,TRBJ1-1
TGTGCCAGCAAGGGACAGGGAGGGACCGGGGAGCTGTTTTTT,CASKGQGGTGELFF,many,TRBV2,TRBD1,TRBJ2-2
TGCGCCAGCAGCTTGGATCCGGGGACAAATGAGCAGTTCTTC,CASSLDPGTNEQFF,many,TRBV5-1,NA,TRBJ2-1
TGTGCCAGCAGTACCTTTCCCGACAGTAGCAATCAGCCCCAGCATTTT,CASSTFPDSSNQPQHF,many,TRBV28,NA,TRBJ1-5
TGTGCCAGCAGCCATAGCGGGGGGCAAGAGACCCAGTACTTC,CASSHSGGQETQYF,many,TRBV3-1,TRBD2,TRBJ2-5
TGTGCCAGCAGTTATCCCGGAGGGCCCCAGCATTTT,CASSYPGGPQHF,many,TRBV6-5,NA,TRBJ1-5
TGTGCCAGCAGTTCTCCGGTCTTTAAGAACACCGGGGAGCTGTTTTTT,CASSSPVFKNTGELFF,NA,TRBV27,NA,TRBJ2-2
TGTGCCAGCAGAAGACAGGGAGAAGGGACCGGGGAGCTGTTTTTT,CASRRQGEGTGELFF,few,TRBV6-2/TRBV6-3,TRBD1,TRBJ2-2
TGTGCCAGCAGCCCCGGACTAGATGCAGATACGCAGTATTTT,CASSPGLDADTQYF,many,TRBV12-3/TRBV12-4,TRBD2,TRBJ2-3
TGTGCCAGCAGTGAAGAAGGCGGGACAGTCGTTCGGACCCAGTACTTC,CASSEEGGTVVRTQYF,NA,TRBV6-4,NA,TRBJ2-5
TGCGCCAGCAGCCGTAGCGGGGAGACCCACTACGAGCAGTACTTC,CASSRSGETHYEQYF,few,TRBV4-1,TRBD2,TRBJ2-7
TGTGCCAGCAGGACAGGGATCGAGACCCAGTACTTC,CASRTGIETQYF,few,TRBV6-1,TRBD1,TRBJ2-5
TGTGCCAGCAGGCTCGACTTAGCCAAAAACATTCAGTACTTC,CASRLDLAKNIQYF,NA,TRBV7-2,NA,TRBJ2-4
TGTGCCAGCAGCGGGATAGGGGATCAGCCCCAGCATTTT,CASSGIGDQPQHF,NA,TRBV7-9,NA,TRBJ1-5
TGTGCCAGCAGCTTAATAGCGGGGGGGCCTAATGAGCAGTTCTTC,CASSLIAGGPNEQFF,many,TRBV11-2,TRBD2,TRBJ2-1
TGTGCCAGCACGACGGTTAATGAAAAACTGTTTTTT,CASTTVNEKLFF,many,TRBV6-2/TRBV6-3,NA,TRBJ1-4
TGTGCCAGCAGCCAAGACAACACCCTGATAGTTTCCGAGCAGTACTTC,CASSQDNTLIVSEQYF,many,TRBV3-1,NA,TRBJ2-7
TGTGCCAGCAGCCCCAGAGCGCGGGGTTCTGGAAACACCATATATTTT,CASSPRARGSGNTIYF,NA,TRBV7-2,NA,TRBJ1-3
TGCAGCGTGAGACAGGGAAATGGGGCCAACGTCCTGACTTTC,CSVRQGNGANVLTF,few,TRBV29-1,TRBD1,TRBJ2-6
TGTGCCAGCAGTGTTGACGGACCCTACGAGCAGTACTTC,CASSVDGPYEQYF,NA,TRBV6-1,NA,TRBJ2-7
TGTGCCAGCAGCCAATTGTCAAACAATGAGCAGTTCTTC,CASSQLSNNEQFF,many,TRBV3-1,NA,TRBJ2-1
TGTGCCAGCAGTGAAATGCCTTACAGGGGGGGCACTGAAGCTTTCTTT,CASSEMPYRGGTEAFF,NA,TRBV2,TRBD1,TRBJ1-1
TGTGCCAGCAGCTTAACCGGGGTTCGGGAGCAGTTCTTC,CASSLTGVREQFF,NA,TRBV7-2,NA,TRBJ2-1
TGTGCCAGCAGTGACAGGGTTGTTCAGCCCCAGCATTTT,CASSDRVVQPQHF,few,TRBV2,NA,TRBJ1-5
TGTGCCAGCAGTCCCCTTGACAGCACTAACTATGGCTACACCTTC,CASSPLDSTNYGYTF,many,TRBV7-8,NA,TRBJ1-2
TGTGCCAGCAGCCAAGGGGGGGGTACGGCTGAAGCTTTCTTT,CASSQGGGTAEAFF,many,TRBV3-1,NA,TRBJ1-1
TGCAGTGCCCGTACGGGAGATTCACCCCTCCACTTT,CSARTGDSPLHF,many,TRBV20-1,NA,TRBJ1-6
TGCGCCAGCAGCTTGATGGGGCAGGACACCGGGGAGCTGTTTTTT,CASSLMGQDTGELFF,few,TRBV5-1,NA,TRBJ2-2
TGCAGTGCTAGAGATTCAAGGGCGGGGGGGCCTTATGAGCAGTTCTTC,CSARDSRAGGPYEQFF,many,TRBV20-1,TRBD2,TRBJ2-1
TGTGCCATCGGGGGAAGCTCCTACGAGCAGTACTTC,CAIGGSSYEQYF,NA,TRBV10-3,NA,TRBJ2-7
TGTGCCAGCAGCTTGGGCGCAGGGGACGGATATCAGCCCCAGCATTTT,CASSLGAGDGYQPQHF,NA,TRBV5-8,NA,TRBJ1-5
TGCAGTGCTAGAGATCCAACAGGGGACCAGTACTTC,CSARDPTGDQYF,few,TRBV20-1,TRBD1,TRBJ2-7
TGTGCCAGCAGCTCGGCGGGACTAGCGTTCTCCTACGAGCAGTACTTC,CASSSAGLAFSYEQYF,NA,TRBV7-9,TRBD2,TRBJ2-7
TGTGCCATCAGTGAGTCGGGGTTCATGAACACTGAAGCTTTCTTT,CAISESGFMNTEAFF,NA,TRBV10-3,NA,TRBJ1-1
TGTGCCAGCAGTTACCTGTCCAGCTTAAGGCCAGGTTCCTACAATGAGCAGTTCTTC,CASSYLSSLRPGSYNEQFF,many,TRBV6-9,NA,TRBJ2-1
TGTGCCAGCAGTTTAGCGGCAGATCAGCCCCAGCATTTT,CASSLAADQPQHF,many,TRBV12-3/TRBV12-4,NA,TRBJ1-5
TGTGCCAGCAGCTTACCGGGCTGGGGCTATGGCTACACCTTC,CASSLPGWGYGYTF,many,TRBV7-8,NA,TRBJ1-2
TGTGCCAGCAGTTTGACGGCCTCTGGAAACACCATATATTTT,CASSLTASGNTIYF,many,TRBV12-3/TRBV12-4,NA,TRBJ1-3
TGTGCCAGCAGCTTAGAAGGGCAAGATACGCAGTATTTT,CASSLEGQDTQYF,many,TRBV7-9,NA,TRBJ2-3
TGTGCCAGCAGACAAGGGGGCACCTATGGCTACACCTTC,CASRQGGTYGYTF,NA,TRBV5-5,TRBD1,TRBJ1-2
TGTGCCAGCAGCCAAGACGGTGGATATGGCTACACCTTC,CASSQDGGYGYTF,many,TRBV3-1,NA,TRBJ1-2
TGTGCCAGCAGTGAACAGGGGGTGGGTTACGAGCAGTACTTC,CASSEQGVGYEQYF,few,TRBV2,TRBD1,TRBJ2-7
TGCAGTTCGACAGAATTCACCCCTCTCTTT,CSSTEFTPLF,NA,TRBV20-1,NA,TRBJ1-6
TGTGCCATCAGTGAGTCAGCGCGAGAAGCTTTCTTT,CAISESAREAFF,few,TRBV10-3,NA,TRBJ1-1
TGTGCCAGCAGCCCCCGCCGGCCTAGCGGGGGGGTCGAGCAGTTCTTC,CASSPRRPSGGVEQFF,few,TRBV2,TRBD2,TRBJ2-1
TGCAGTGCTAGAGATGGCCAGGGGGTGGATCAGCCCCAGCATTTT,CSARDGQGVDQPQHF,many,TRBV20-1,TRBD1,TRBJ1-5
TGTGCCAGCAGTTTAACGGAGTCCCAAGAGACCCAGTACTTC,CASSLTESQETQYF,NA,TRBV6-2/TRBV6-3,NA,TRBJ2-5